This TCR beta chain was identified in a study of T cells in localized non-small cell lung cancer. Study observations and caveats: In adjacent lung, a median roughly 60 of the top 100 tumor clones were found. Only one tumor region went through sequencing, so heterogeneity may still be there. T cell clonality was highest in uninvolved adjacent lung, above tumor. Elevated circulating T cell density in blood was associated with longer overall survival.

Repertoires were generated with immunoSEQ multiplex PCR, while TCRdb's copy carries only in-frame clones and drops some. The sample carries about 6,800 clones, more than 35% recorded once. This clone is a singleton in its sample. Antigen unknown. V was clipped by 2 bases and J by 2 bases; unmatched bases: 4. CDR3 length equals 17 residues. Germline CDR1 is LNHDA and CDR2 is SQIVND (reference sequence). Specimen: lung tumor tissue, collected before any cancer treatment. The chain recombines TRBV19 with TRBJ2-1; 12 bases are a match to TRBD2. The TCR originated in a man aged 35-75 years with stage III lung adenocarcinoma. CDR3 in amino acids: CASSITSGGSTYNEQFF. CDR3 sequence (DNA): TGTGCCAGTAGTATAACTAGCGGGGGGTCCACCTACAATGAGCAGTTCTTC.